Given below is one T cell receptor beta chain in context. The antigen is undetermined. The data belong to a study of shared clonotypes between healthy human individuals. Study-level points and caveats: Around 5.4% of naive CD4 clonotypes were common to a handful of donors.

It was at deep level that the assay was run. The assay was immunoSEQ multiplex PCR, and TCRdb's table has in-frame clones only and misses some. The sample records a few million clones, more than 85% being singletons. V was clipped by 5 bases and J by 5 bases, with 6 bases between them. This CDR3 is built from 11 residues. Germline CDR1 reads DFQATT; CDR2 reads SNEGSKA (reference sequence). The study enrolled healthy HIV-negative adults without recent acute infections or vaccinations as donors. Naive CD4+ cells were CD45RA-selected; the remaining cells were memory. The chain has TRBV20-1 and TRBJ2-2; D uncertain. The TCR sequence derives from a man between 18 and 29 years old in good health. Some clones in this sample may be carry-over from other donors' samples. Sequenced sample: naive CD4+ T cells from PBMCs. The sample's subset: CD45RA+ positively selected. This chain's CDR3 is CSAGRTGELFF. The CDR3 nucleotides read TGCAGTGCTGGCCGGACCGGGGAGCTGTTTTTT.